These 10 T cell receptor beta chains came from one sample sequenced in a study of CD8+CD57+ T cells in acquired aplastic anemia. CD8+CD57+ cell expansion had been shown by flow cytometry in patients chosen for sequencing. Both TCR beta VDJ combination and CDR3 sequence profiling were carried out. Genomic DNA was the template for this profiling. Using its own MiXCR run on the reads, TCRdb lists one record per CDR3 protein. The sample records around 120,000 distinct CDR3 sequences, over 30% being singletons. Specimen: sorted CD4+, CD8+, or CD8+CD57+ T cells (not recorded which) from PBMCs. These receptors were collected from a human donor with aplastic anemia.

This clonotype was found many times. The chain employs TRBV11-2 and TRBJ1-1; 11 nucleotides match TRBD1. Per germline, CDR1 SGHAT and CDR2 FQNNGV. The CDR3 runs 16 residues. The J segment lost 2 bases and the V segment lost 5 bases, leaving 7 bases of the junction unmatched. The CDR3 DNA reads as TGTGCCAGCAGCCAAGGCAGGACAGGGGGCAACACTGAAGCTTTCTTT. Translated, it gives CASSQGRTGGNTEAFF.

This clonotype showed up many times. The V and J genes are TRBV9 and TRBJ1-1; D ambiguous. Germline V gives CDR1 SGDLS, CDR2 YYNGEE. This CDR3 comprises 15 residues. Trimming stripped 0 bases from V and 1 base from J, with 10 bases between. In nucleotides, the CDR3 is TGTGCCAGCAGCGTAGAAACAGTGCCGAACACTGAAGCTTTCTTT. Protein sequence: CASSVETVPNTEAFF.

This clonotype was detected many times. The rearrangement links TRBV5-4 to TRBJ2-7; D is ambiguous. The CDR3 runs 13 residues. Trimming took off 2 bases at V and 6 bases at J, with 12 bases between the two ends. The germline V gene encodes CDR1 SGHNT and CDR2 YYREEE (reference sequence). The DNA for the CDR3 is TGTGCCAGCAGCTTTGGTAAGATCTCCGAGCAGTACTTC. Protein: CASSFGKISEQYF.

The chain couples TRBV29-1 to TRBJ2-7; perhaps TRBD2 as D (6 bases). The CDR3 totals 14 residues. CDR1 is SQVTM and CDR2 is ANQGSEA in the germline V gene. Trimming stripped 5 bases from V and 3 bases from J, with 17 bases between. The CDR3 region has the DNA TGCAGCGTTCTCGGGACTTTCTCACACTACGAGCAGTACTTC. It is translated as CSVLGTFSHYEQYF.

This clonotype was detected ten times or more. The rearrangement joins TRBV5-8 to TRBJ2-7, with D perhaps matching TRBD1 (6 bases). Germline CDR1 is SGHTS and CDR2 is YDEGEE. Trimming stripped 1 base from V and 0 bases from J, with 11 bases between. This CDR3 is built from 15 residues. The CDR3 sequence is CASSLSGASSYEQYF. In DNA, the CDR3 is TGTGCCAGCAGCTTGTCAGGGGCCAGCTCCTACGAGCAGTACTTC.

This rearrangement joins TRBV19 to TRBJ2-7; TRBD1 is a possible D gene (5 bases). V shed 5 bases and J shed 7 bases, with 18 bases lying between them. The CDR3 is made up of 14 amino acids. Germline lookup yields CDR1 LNHDA and CDR2 SQIVND (reference sequence). The CDR3 DNA follows: TGTGCCAGTAGTGCATACAGTCTTCCAGGGGAGCAGTACTTC. Amino acids: CASSAYSLPGEQYF.

J is TRBJ2-1 and V is TRBV5-1; D gene uncertain. V lost 0 bases to trimming and J lost 6 bases, with 7 bases between them. The germline V gene encodes CDR1 SGHRS and CDR2 YFSETQ. The CDR3 totals 13 residues. CDR3 loop: CASSLAKGNEQFF. The CDR3 nucleotides read TGCGCCAGCAGCTTGGCCAAGGGCAATGAGCAGTTCTTC.

In this sample, this clonotype turned up a few times. This rearrangement joins TRBV27 to TRBJ2-1; D gene unclear. The CDR3 is made up of 14 amino acids. V lost 0 bases and J lost 7, with 10 bases in between. Per the germline V gene, CDR1 is MNHEY and CDR2 is SMNVEV (reference sequence). The CDR3 spells CASSLSGVVNEQFF. The CDR3 DNA is TGTGCCAGCAGTTTATCTGGGGTGGTGAATGAGCAGTTCTTC.

With regard to this clonotype: Given a much more abundant clone one base away, this may be a read error. The chain joins TRBV11-1 to TRBJ2-1; the match to TRBD1 covers 7 bases. The CDR3 has 14 residues. The germline gives CDR1 SGHAT, CDR2 FQDESV (reference sequence). CDR3 protein: CGSSTTGTANEQFF. For the CDR3, the DNA is TGTGGCAGCAGCACTACCGGGACAGCAAATGAGCAGTTCTTC.

This clonotype showed up just a few times. The chain recombines TRBV11-2 with TRBJ2-1; no clear D. CDR1 and CDR2 (germline): SGHAT, FQNNGV. Trimming left V 5 bases short and J 4 bases short, with 12 bases between. The CDR3 length is 14 residues. Here the CDR3 reads CASSRSRAYNEQFF. Written as DNA, the CDR3 is TGTGCCAGCAGCCGATCTCGGGCGTACAATGAGCAGTTCTTC.